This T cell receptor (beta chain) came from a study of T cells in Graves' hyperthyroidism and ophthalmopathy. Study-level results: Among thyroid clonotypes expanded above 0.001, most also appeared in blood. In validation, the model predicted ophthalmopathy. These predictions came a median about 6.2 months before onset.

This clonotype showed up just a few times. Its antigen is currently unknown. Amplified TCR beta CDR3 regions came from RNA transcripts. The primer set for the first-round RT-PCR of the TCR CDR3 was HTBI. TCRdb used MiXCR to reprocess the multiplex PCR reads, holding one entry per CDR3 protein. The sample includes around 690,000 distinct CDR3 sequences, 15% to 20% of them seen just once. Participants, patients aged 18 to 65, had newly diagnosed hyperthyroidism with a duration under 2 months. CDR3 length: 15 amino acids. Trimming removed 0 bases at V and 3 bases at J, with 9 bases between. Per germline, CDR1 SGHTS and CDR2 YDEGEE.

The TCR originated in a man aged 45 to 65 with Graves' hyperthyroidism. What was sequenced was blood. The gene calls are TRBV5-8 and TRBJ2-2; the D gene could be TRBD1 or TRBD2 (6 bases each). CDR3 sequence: CASSLDREDTGELFF. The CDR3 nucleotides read TGTGCCAGCAGCTTGGACAGGGAGGACACCGGGGAGCTGTTTTTT.